These 18 T cell receptor beta chains came from one sample sequenced in a study of T-cell reconstitution after alpha-beta-depleted transplantation in children (dated by TCRdb to 2015 to 2016). Receptors were amplified or captured by PCR. For sequencing, an Illumina HiSeq 2500 was employed. TCR library preparation used molecular barcoding, with unique molecular identifiers applied to normalize quantification of the TCRbeta repertoire. TCRdb trimmed the raw reads at Q25, called clones with MiXCR and kept productive beta chains. Here each entry gathers all rows of one CDR3 protein and keeps the most common genes and DNA. The sample table records hundreds of thousands of distinct CDR3 sequences; about 11% of these occur just once. The biggest ten clones account for 4% of the sample. The starting material was PBMCs from the stem cell graft donor, obtained from the stem cell graft. All receptors derive from a human donor who donated a stem cell graft to a child with acute myeloid leukemia.

In this sample, this clonotype turned up many times. The J gene is TRBJ2-3, the V gene TRBV7-6; D is possibly TRBD2 (6 bases). Germline V lookup: CDR1 SGHVS, CDR2 FNYEAQ. CDR3 length: 16 residues. The V and J ends lost 4 bases and 2 bases respectively, with 16 bases between them. CDR3 loop: CASSSLAVAFTDTQYF. DNA of the CDR3: TGTGCCAGCAGCTCCTTAGCGGTGGCCTTCACAGATACGCAGTATTTT.

The V call is TRBV6-2 or TRBV6-3, the J call TRBJ2-3; maybe TRBD1 (7 bases). The CDR3 loop spans 14 amino acids. The V end was cut by 8 bases, the J end by 3 bases, with 15 bases between. The germline V gene has CDR1 MNHEY and CDR2 SVGEGT. The CDR3 sequence: CASGRGAVTDTQYF. CDR3 DNA: TGTGCCAGCGGCAGGGGGGCTGTGACAGATACGCAGTATTTT.

In its sample, this clonotype was seen a few times. The chain carries TRBV28 and TRBJ2-1, with 7 bases lining up with TRBD2. CDR1 and CDR2 from the germline V gene are MDHEN and SYDVKM. Trimming at V came to 4 bases and at J to 4 bases, leaving 10 bases not matched to a gene. The CDR3 is made up of 16 amino acids. In DNA, the CDR3 is TGTGCCAGCAGTTCGCCGGCCGGACTAGGTTACAATGAGCAGTTCTTC. Its translation: CASSSPAGLGYNEQFF. Full variable domain (rest looked up from reference TRBV28 and TRBJ2-1): DVKVTQSSRYLVKRTGEKVFLECVQDMDHENMFWYRQDPGLGLRLIYFSYDVKMKEKGDIPEGYSVSREKKERFSLILESASTNQTSMYLCASSSPAGLGYNEQFFGPGTRLTVL.

The CDR3 spells CATSDAGTGDETQYF. Written as DNA, the CDR3 is TGTGCCACCAGTGACGCCGGGACAGGGGACGAGACCCAGTACTTC. V usage is TRBV24-1 and J usage is TRBJ2-5, with TRBD1 identical over 10 bases. J was trimmed by 5 bases and V by 4 bases; bases with no gene match: 6. The CDR3 length is 15 residues. From germline, CDR1 is KGHDR and CDR2 SFDVKD.

Ten or more counts support this clonotype. This chain joins TRBV10-3 and TRBJ2-3; TRBD1 might be the D (6 bases). CDR1 is ENHRY and CDR2 is SYGVKD in the germline V gene. The CDR3 totals 15 residues. The ends were cut back, 7 bases at V and 2 bases at J, with 16 bases in the middle. For the CDR3, the DNA is TGTGCCATCACCCCCGGACAGAGAGCCACAGATACGCAGTATTTT. This encodes CAITPGQRATDTQYF.

This clonotype was counted only a few times. CDR3 DNA: TGTGCCAGCAGCCAAGGGGGACAAAGGAACGAGCAGTACTTC. This translates into CASSQGGQRNEQYF. The chain links TRBV7-2 to TRBJ2-7, with D possibly matching TRBD1 (6 bases). The CDR3 has 14 amino acids. V lost 5 bases and J lost 5, with 16 bases in between. Looked up from germline, CDR1 is SGHTA and CDR2 is FQGNSA.

This clonotype was observed a few times. The chain uses TRBV4-3 and TRBJ2-7; D is uncertain. Germline V gives CDR1 LGHNA, CDR2 YSLEER. The V end was cut by 1 base, the J end by 4 bases, with 11 bases between. CDR3 length equals 14 residues. This chain's CDR3 is CASSQAPPPYEQYF. CDR3 sequence (DNA): TGCGCCAGCAGCCAAGCGCCTCCCCCGTACGAGCAGTACTTC.

In this sample, this clonotype turned up a few times. The CDR3 DNA reads as TGTGCCAGCAGCTTTAGGACTAGCGGCTACAATGAGCAGTTCTTC. It codes for CASSFRTSGYNEQFF. The chain links TRBV7-3 to TRBJ2-1, with 10 bases fitting TRBD2. Trimming removed 3 bases from V and 3 bases from J; junction bases left unmatched: 2. This CDR3 region has 15 residues. The germline CDR1 and CDR2 sequences are SGHTA and FQGTGA. Full variable domain (rest looked up from reference TRBV7-3 and TRBJ2-1): GAGVSQTPSNKVTEKGKYVELRCDPISGHTALYWYRQSLGQGPEFLIYFQGTGAADDSGLPNDRFFAVRPEGSVSTLKIQRTERGDSAVYLCASSFRTSGYNEQFFGPGTRLTVL.

In regard to this clonotype: A much larger clone lies one base from this, so it may be a read error. The chain has TRBV28 and TRBJ2-7, with a possible D match to TRBD1 (6 bases). V was shortened by 5 bases and J by 3 bases, with 8 bases between the two germline ends. CDR1 and CDR2 from the germline V gene are MDHEN and SYDVKM. This CDR3 is built from 12 residues. This CDR3 reads CASSIQGYEQYF. In DNA form, the CDR3 reads TGTGCCAGCAGTATACAGGGCTACGAGCAGTACTTC.

This clonotype showed up just once. The rearrangement links TRBV20-1 to TRBJ2-1; perhaps TRBD2 as D (6 bases). This CDR3 comprises 14 residues. Germline assignment: CDR1 DFQATT and CDR2 SNEGSKA (reference sequence). V lost 6 bases, J lost 4 bases, and 16 bases lay in between. The CDR3 DNA follows: TGCAGTGCACGTAGCGGACCCGGATACAATGAGCAGTTCTTC. Translating gives CSARSGPGYNEQFF.

This clonotype has a handful of counts. The CDR3 region is CASSVGWQDVYGYTF. DNA of the CDR3: TGTGCCAGCAGCGTAGGGTGGCAGGACGTCTATGGCTACACCTTC. The chain combines TRBV9 with TRBJ1-2; D call uncertain. CDR3 length: 15 amino acids. In germline, CDR1 is SGDLS, CDR2 YYNGEE. The germline V and J ends were trimmed by 0 bases and 4 bases, with 13 bases remaining between them.

The rearrangement uses TRBV6-2 or TRBV6-3 and TRBJ2-7, with D tentatively TRBD1 (6 bases). The CDR3 contains 12 residues. The V end lost 11 bases, the J end lost 6 bases, and 17 bases lay between the germline ends. Germline-derived CDR1 and CDR2 are MNHEY and SVGEGT. The CDR3 protein is CAGQTAYGEQYF. CDR3 coding DNA: TGTGCCGGACAGACGGCATACGGCGAGCAGTACTTC.

J is TRBJ2-3 and V is TRBV4-1, with TRBD1 matching over 11 bases. The junction had 3 bases not matched to a gene; V was cut back by 3 bases and J by 4 bases. Germline CDR1 is MGHRA and CDR2 is YSYEKL. This CDR3 has 15 amino acids. CDR3 sequence reads: CASSQDRGRADTQYF. As DNA, the CDR3 is TGCGCCAGCAGCCAGGACAGGGGGCGGGCAGATACGCAGTATTTT.

The chain combines TRBV19 with TRBJ1-1; TRBD1 aligns across 7 bases. Germline values: CDR1 LNHDA, CDR2 SQIVND (reference sequence). Germline trimming cut 0 bases from V and 0 bases from J; bases unmatched to any gene: 10. CDR3 length equals 18 residues. CDR3 in DNA: TGTGCCAGTAGTATAGATGTCAGGGGGAGCGGAGTGAACACTGAAGCTTTCTTT. It is translated as CASSIDVRGSGVNTEAFF.

The chain employs TRBV28 and TRBJ2-2; 8 bases align to TRBD1. The junction had 14 bases not matched to a gene; V was cut back by 6 bases and J by 5 bases. The CDR3 totals 17 residues. The V gene's germline CDR1 is MDHEN and CDR2 SYDVKM. The CDR3 sequence is CASSLTGGQGGTGELFF. The CDR3, as DNA: TGTGCCAGCAGCCTCACTGGCGGACAGGGCGGTACCGGGGAGCTGTTTTTT.

A few counts support this clonotype. The chain employs TRBV28 and TRBJ2-1, with 7 nucleotides matching TRBD2. The CDR3 consists of 15 residues. V lost 5 bases and J lost 3; bases outside the gene matches: 7. CDR1 MDHEN and CDR2 SYDVKM come from the germline V gene. This CDR3 is CASSRLAVLYNEQFF. The DNA for the CDR3 is TGTGCCAGCAGTCGACTAGCCGTTCTCTACAATGAGCAGTTCTTC.

This clonotype occurred many times. The chain carries TRBV7-6 and TRBJ2-7; maybe TRBD1 (6 bases). CDR3 length equals 14 residues. CDR1 is SGHVS and CDR2 is FNYEAQ in the germline V gene. V gave up 5 bases and J gave up 7 bases, with 18 bases separating them. This CDR3 reads CASSNQQGTWEQYF. The CDR3 DNA is TGTGCCAGCAGCAACCAACAGGGTACGTGGGAGCAGTACTTC.

The chain links TRBV4-2 to TRBJ2-1; TRBD2 matches at 7 bases. After removal of 6 bases from V and 1 base from J, the junction contained 15 bases not matched to a gene. Germline lookup yields CDR1 LGHNA and CDR2 YNFKEQ. The CDR3 is 18 residues long. DNA for the CDR3: TGTGCCAGCAGTTCGACTAGCAGCTTAGGGATTTCCTACAATGAGCAGTTCTTC. This sequence encodes CASSSTSSLGISYNEQFF.